Below are 14 T cell receptor beta chains sequenced from a single sample in a study of neurological immune-mediated disorders. In TCRdb, the 5' RACE reads were re-called with MiXCR into one record per CDR3 protein. The table records 50,000 or so distinct CDR3 sequences, more than 3% of them present only once. Sequencing input: PBMCs. All receptors derive from a woman aged 55-69 years with multiple sclerosis.

This clonotype was counted at least ten times. The chain carries TRBV6-5 and TRBJ2-1; D is unclear. The CDR3 is 16 residues long. The germline gives CDR1 MNHEY, CDR2 SVGAGI. Trimming removed 6 bases from V and 4 bases from J, with 19 bases in between. The CDR3 region has the DNA TGTGCCAGCAGCTCCCTAGGTGGCGGAAGATACAATGAGCAGTTCTTC. Its translation: CASSSLGGGRYNEQFF.

This clonotype was picked up many times. This chain connects TRBV20-1 to TRBJ2-7, with D maybe TRBD2 (6 bases). Trimming removed 3 bases at V and 4 bases at J, with 25 bases between. The CDR3 consists of 17 residues. The germline V gene has CDR1 DFQATT and CDR2 SNEGSKA (reference sequence). The CDR3 nucleotides read TGCAGTGCTAGCCGACCCAGCGGGTCGGGATTCGATTACGAGCAGTACTTC. Translated, it gives CSASRPSGSGFDYEQYF.

Many counts were recorded for this clonotype. At one end, the junction sequence differs from germline, possibly due to a read error. The chain links TRBV28 to TRBJ2-1, with D unresolved. The CDR3 is 13 residues long. Germline assignment: CDR1 MDHEN and CDR2 SYDVKM. CDR3 protein: CASSFDQSLEVLF. The CDR3 DNA is TGTGCCAGCAGTTTTGATCAAAGTCTCGAGGTGCTCTTC.

This clonotype occurred many times. The CDR3 region has the DNA TGCAGTGTGGCTAGCGGGTCCACAGATACGCAGTATTTT. Translated: CSVASGSTDTQYF. The rearrangement links TRBV20-1 to TRBJ2-3, with 8 bases identical to TRBD2. In germline, CDR1 is DFQATT, CDR2 SNEGSKA (reference sequence). This CDR3 region has 13 residues. V was clipped by 7 bases and J by 2 bases; unmatched bases: 5.

This clonotype is categorized as medium-sized. This chain links TRBV5-1 with TRBJ1-1, with 10 positions matching TRBD1. The germline gives CDR1 SGHRS, CDR2 YFSETQ. J lost 7 bases, V lost 3 bases, and 3 bases had no gene match. The CDR3 loop spans 13 amino acids. Written as DNA, the CDR3 is TGCGCCAGCAGCTGGGACAGGGGTTTTGAAGCTTTCTTT. Translated, it gives CASSWDRGFEAFF.

Ten or more counts support this clonotype. CDR3 residues: CSARATDSRGYTF. As DNA, the CDR3 is TGCAGTGCTAGAGCCACGGACAGTCGTGGCTACACCTTC. The J gene is TRBJ1-2, the V gene TRBV20-1; TRBD1 might be the D (6 bases). V was clipped by 1 base and J by 7 bases, with 13 bases between them. The CDR3 sequence is 13 residues long. Germline CDR1 DFQATT, CDR2 SNEGSKA (reference sequence).

This clonotype was observed at least ten times. The chain employs TRBV20-1 and TRBJ1-1; the D gene is possibly TRBD1 (5 bases). Looked up from germline, CDR1 is DFQATT and CDR2 is SNEGSKA (reference sequence). Trimming removed 6 bases from V and 4 bases from J, with 24 bases in between. CDR3 length equals 16 residues. DNA for the CDR3: TGCAGTGCGTCCGACCGGGACGGAGGGTGGACCACTGAAGCTTTCTTT. Its translation is CSASDRDGGWTTEAFF.

With respect to this clonotype: One base away lies a much larger clone, so this may be a sequencing read error. The rearrangement uses TRBV29-1 and TRBJ2-3; D gene ambiguous. V lost 0 bases and J 6 bases, leaving 13 bases between the germline ends. Germline V lookup: CDR1 SQVTM, CDR2 ANQGSEA. The CDR3 consists of 14 residues. CDR3 loop: CSVEEPTIVDTQYF. The CDR3 DNA sequence: TGCAGCGTTGAAGAGCCAACGATTGTGGATACGCAGTATTTT.

This clonotype was detected many times. The rearrangement uses TRBV7-3 and TRBJ1-2; 7 nucleotides line up with TRBD1. The germline V gene has CDR1 SGHTA and CDR2 FQGTGA. The V gene end was trimmed by 5 bases and the J gene end by 14 bases; junction bases not matched to a gene: 11. CDR3 length: 12 residues. CDR3 amino acids: CASSQEDRVLTF. For the CDR3, the DNA is TGTGCCAGCAGCCAGGAAGACAGGGTGTTAACCTTC. The whole variable domain, filled in from reference TRBV7-3 and TRBJ1-2, reads GAGVSQTPSNKVTEKGKYVELRCDPISGHTALYWYRQSLGQGPEFLIYFQGTGAADDSGLPNDRFFAVRPEGSVSTLKIQRTERGDSAVYLCASSQEDRVLTFGSGTRLTVV.

Of note for this clonotype: A read error may be the cause here, since a much bigger clone is one base away. Because it lacks the conserved phenylalanine or tryptophan at the end, this CDR3 is likely a read error. The chain is built from TRBV20-1 and TRBJ2-4; 9 positions agree with TRBD2. Germline V lookup: CDR1 DFQATT, CDR2 SNEGSKA (reference sequence). This CDR3 has 16 amino acids. V trimming: 2 bases; J trimming: 3 bases; junction bases outside the gene matches: 8. The CDR3: CSARTAGGRFKNIQYC. CDR3 nucleotides: TGCAGTGCTAGAACCGCGGGGGGGCGGTTCAAAAACATTCAGTACTGC.

This clonotype appeared many times. The V and J genes are TRBV20-1 and TRBJ1-1, with D uncertain. The germline V gene encodes CDR1 DFQATT and CDR2 SNEGSKA (reference sequence). Trimming pared 0 bases from V and 11 bases from J, leaving 13 bases between. The CDR3 sequence is 12 residues long. CDR3 region: CSAREQPQRAFF. DNA of the CDR3: TGCAGTGCTAGAGAGCAGCCCCAGCGGGCTTTCTTT.

There are many counts of this clonotype. The CDR3 DNA is TGTGCCAGCAGTGACGACGGGAGCACAGATACGCAGTATTTT. Translating gives CASSDDGSTDTQYF. V usage is TRBV6-4 and J usage is TRBJ2-3; D is undetermined. V dropped 2 bases and J dropped 0 bases, with 6 bases sitting between them. The CDR3 extends over 14 amino acids. Germline CDR1 is MRHNA and CDR2 is SNTAGT.

This clonotype occurred many times. The chain carries TRBV20-1 and TRBJ2-7; D is undetermined. CDR3 length: 15 amino acids. V shed 2 bases and J shed 9 bases, with 23 bases lying between them. Germline CDR1 DFQATT, CDR2 SNEGSKA (reference sequence). CDR3 in amino acids: CSARPTLLPARVQYF. The CDR3 DNA is TGCAGTGCTAGACCCACTTTGCTTCCAGCACGAGTGCAGTACTTC.

This clonotype was picked up many times. The chain joins TRBV5-5 to TRBJ2-4, with D possibly being TRBD2 (6 bases). V lost 3 bases to trimming and J lost 0 bases, with 16 bases between them. The CDR3 extends over 17 amino acids. Germline CDR1 reads SGHKS; CDR2 reads YYEKEE (reference sequence). CDR3 sequence: CASSSDSGLSAKNIQYF. The CDR3 DNA reads as TGTGCCAGCAGCTCGGACTCGGGACTCTCAGCCAAAAACATTCAGTACTTC.